This T cell receptor beta chain was retrieved from a study of Ad26.COV2.S vaccination and SARS-CoV-2 variants. Treatment indicated: over 15 received Ad26.COV2.S at low or high dose, single or two shots; about 5 received placebo; per-sample allocation not given. Specimens were obtained on day 63 following the first vaccine or placebo injection. Data came from immunoSEQ multiplex PCR; TCRdb stores just in-frame clones and leaves some out. The sample holds 360,000 or so clones, approximately 91% seen once. This CDR3 is built from 13 residues. V gave up 2 bases and J gave up 5 bases, with 7 bases separating them. Germline V lookup: CDR1 MNHEY, CDR2 SMNVEV (reference sequence).

This clonotype originated in a person aged 18-60 years who received the Ad26.COV2.S COVID-19 vaccine or a placebo. The starting material was peripheral blood, obtained in a trial of Ad26.COV2.S vaccine versus placebo. The gene calls are TRBV27 and TRBJ2-1; D not certain. CDR3 nucleotides: TGTGCCAGCAGTTTAGGAGTTGACAATGAGCAGTTCTTC. This sequence encodes CASSLGVDNEQFF.